Below are 30 T cell receptor beta chains sequenced from a single sample in a study of cytomegalovirus exposure and HLA in healthy donors. PCR was performed using 60 Vbeta and 13 Jbeta primers. The data were produced by immunoSEQ multiplex PCR, yet TCRdb's version contains in-frame clones alone and is incomplete. The table has 90,000 to 120,000 clones, 82% seen once. The sample was PBMCs. All receptors derive from a man younger than 40 in good health and CMV-seropositive.

As for this clone: The junction does not match germline at one end; this may be a read error. The rearrangement uses TRBV7-7 and TRBJ2-7; possible D gene TRBD2, 5 bases. This CDR3 region has 13 residues. The germline V gene encodes CDR1 SSHAT and CDR2 FNYEAQ (reference sequence). The chain's CDR3 is CASSLLLAGEQYF. The DNA of the CDR3 is TGTGCTAGCAGCTTATTGCTAGCTGGGGAGCAGTACTTC. The complete variable domain, with remaining parts taken from reference TRBV7-7 and TRBJ2-7, reads GAGVSQSPRYKVTKRGQDVTLRCDPISSHATLYWYQQALGQGPEFLTYFNYEAQPDKSGLPSDRFSAERPEGSISTLTIQRTEQRDSAMYRCASSLLLAGEQYFGPGTRLTVT.

This chain uses TRBV7-9 with TRBJ2-2; weak D call: TRBD2 (5 bases). Germline CDR1 and CDR2: SEHNR and FQNEAQ (reference sequence). The CDR3 length is 14 residues. Trimming took 5 bases from V and 4 from J, leaving 11 bases between them. CDR3 amino acids: CASSRAEGTGELFF. The CDR3 nucleotides are TGTGCCAGCAGCCGCGCTGAGGGCACCGGGGAGCTGTTTTTT.

The chain links TRBV19 to TRBJ1-4; D is uncertain. CDR1 and CDR2 (germline): LNHDA, SQIVND (reference sequence). The CDR3 contains 13 residues. Trimming removed 7 bases at V and 0 bases at J, with 6 bases between. The CDR3 protein is CASNGATNEKLFF. CDR3 bases: TGTGCCAGTAACGGTGCAACTAATGAAAAACTGTTTTTT.

This clone appeared a single time. The chain joins TRBV5-1 to TRBJ2-7; possibly TRBD1 for D (5 bases). V gave up 1 base and J gave up 0 bases, with 17 bases separating them. Germline values: CDR1 SGHRS, CDR2 YFSETQ. The CDR3 consists of 17 residues. The CDR3 sequence: CASSLRPQVTGSYEQYF. The DNA of the CDR3 is TGCGCCAGCAGCTTGAGGCCACAGGTGACTGGCTCCTACGAGCAGTACTTC.

The chain has TRBV4-1 and TRBJ2-3; TRBD2 matches 14 bases. This CDR3 is built from 17 residues. Per the germline V gene, CDR1 is MGHRA and CDR2 is YSYEKL. With 0 bases clipped from V and 4 bases from J, the junction kept 3 bases outside the gene matches. The CDR3 DNA is TGCGCCAGCAGCCAAGAAGGGACTAGCGGGGGTTCAGATACGCAGTATTTT. It specifies CASSQEGTSGGSDTQYF.

The CDR3 loop is CAITGTANTGELFF. The CDR3 DNA reads as TGTGCCATTACCGGGACTGCGAACACCGGGGAGCTGTTTTTT. This sequence joins TRBV10-3 and TRBJ2-2; D might be TRBD2 (6 bases). In germline, CDR1 is ENHRY, CDR2 SYGVKD. Deletions cut 9 bases from V and 0 bases from J, with 11 bases between. The CDR3 loop spans 14 amino acids.

The chain combines TRBV5-5 with TRBJ2-7, with 7 bases identical to TRBD1. Germline trimming cut 0 bases from V and 2 bases from J; bases unmatched to any gene: 8. The CDR3 contains 16 residues. Germline loops: CDR1 SGHKS, CDR2 YYEKEE (reference sequence). The CDR3 region has the DNA TGTGCCAGCAGCTTGGCCACAGGGGCGAATCCCTACGAGCAGTACTTC. Translated, it gives CASSLATGANPYEQYF.

V and J are TRBV11-2 and TRBJ1-1; maybe TRBD1 (5 bases). CDR1 is SGHAT, CDR2 FQNNGV, per germline. Trimming took 3 bases from V and 9 from J, leaving 14 bases between them. The CDR3 consists of 13 residues. This CDR3 reads CASSFQQDNKAFF. The CDR3 DNA is TGTGCCAGCAGCTTTCAGCAGGACAATAAAGCTTTCTTT.

This chain links TRBV19 with TRBJ1-6, with 7 nucleotides matching TRBD1. This CDR3 region has 13 residues. V lost 8 bases to trimming and J lost 8 bases; unmatched junction nucleotides: 6. Germline-derived CDR1 and CDR2 are LNHDA and SQIVND (reference sequence). CDR3 in DNA: TGTGCCAGTTCCGACAGGGAACATTCACCCCTCCACTTT. This translates into CASSDREHSPLHF.

The rearrangement links TRBV4-1 to TRBJ2-1, with 9 bases that match TRBD1. This CDR3 is 16 amino acids long. CDR1 MGHRA and CDR2 YSYEKL come from the germline V gene. The junction had 7 bases not matched to a gene; V was cut back by 0 bases and J by 7 bases. The CDR3 coding sequence is TGCGCCAGCAGCCAAGATGGGACAGGGTGGTTTAATGAGCAGTTCTTC. Translation gives CASSQDGTGWFNEQFF.

CDR3 in DNA: TGTGCCATCAGTGTCGGGGAGTTGGGCACTGAAGCTTTCTTT. Translated: CAISVGELGTEAFF. This chain uses TRBV10-3 with TRBJ1-1; D ambiguous. Germline values: CDR1 ENHRY, CDR2 SYGVKD. The V and J ends lost 4 bases and 4 bases respectively, with 13 bases between them. The CDR3 length is 14 residues.

This clone was detected a few times. The chain recombines TRBV5-1 with TRBJ2-7; perhaps TRBD2 as D (7 bases). The germline V gene has CDR1 SGHRS and CDR2 YFSETQ. V lost 0 bases and J 3 bases, leaving 13 bases between the germline ends. The CDR3 loop spans 15 amino acids. The CDR3: CASSLAAGANYEQYF. As DNA, the CDR3 is TGCGCCAGCAGCTTGGCGGCGGGGGCCAACTACGAGCAGTACTTC.

V gene TRBV25-1 combines with J gene TRBJ2-7; D is unresolved. The V gene's germline CDR1 is MGHDK and CDR2 SYGVNS. The CDR3 contains 13 residues. V lost 4 bases and J 7 bases, leaving 14 bases between the germline ends. CDR3: CASSVGDIGEQYF. The CDR3 bases are TGTGCCAGCAGTGTTGGAGATATAGGTGAGCAGTACTTC.

The rearrangement links TRBV19 to TRBJ2-2; TRBD1 might be the D (6 bases). V shed 9 bases and J shed 2 bases, with 16 bases lying between them. The germline V gene has CDR1 LNHDA and CDR2 SQIVND (reference sequence). The CDR3 is 15 amino acids. CDR3 DNA: TGTGCCAGCTACGCCGGGACACTAAACACCGGGGAGCTGTTTTTT. Protein sequence: CASYAGTLNTGELFF.

The chain carries TRBV27 and TRBJ2-2; tentative D call: TRBD2 (6 bases). Between the trimmed V and J ends, which lost 2 bases and 4 bases, there was a span of 8 bases. Germline CDR1 and CDR2: MNHEY and SMNVEV (reference sequence). The CDR3 runs to 14 residues. As DNA, the CDR3 is TGTGCCAGCAGTTTACAGGGAGGCACCGGGGAGCTGTTTTTT. The encoded protein is CASSLQGGTGELFF.

The chain uses TRBV11-3 and TRBJ1-2; D remains unclear. The CDR3 is 13 residues long. Per the germline V gene, CDR1 is SGHNT and CDR2 is YENEEA. The V gene lost 5 bases and the J gene lost 8 bases, with 15 bases spanning the gap. The CDR3 protein is CASSPMAGLGYTF. In DNA, the CDR3 is TGTGCCAGCAGCCCGATGGCCGGGTTGGGCTACACCTTC.

The J gene is TRBJ2-6, the V gene TRBV30; tentative D call: TRBD1 (6 bases). This CDR3 is built from 16 residues. Trimming stripped 2 bases from V and 0 bases from J, with 11 bases between. Looked up from germline, CDR1 is GTSNPN and CDR2 is SVGIG (reference sequence). This CDR3 reads CAWSLTGNSGANVLTF. CDR3 nucleotide sequence: TGTGCCTGGAGTCTAACAGGGAACTCTGGGGCCAACGTCCTGACTTTC.

This CDR3 reads CASSDSGGAYNEQFF. The CDR3 region has the DNA TGTGCCAGCAGTGACTCGGGGGGGGCCTACAATGAGCAGTTCTTC. J is TRBJ2-1 and V is TRBV6-4, with TRBD2 identical over 7 bases. The V segment lost 0 bases and the J segment 2 bases; nucleotides outside the gene matches: 1. Germline V gene data show CDR1 as MRHNA and CDR2 as SNTAGT. CDR3 length equals 15 residues.

This clone was recorded only once. The rearrangement uses TRBV2 and TRBJ2-5; 9 bases match TRBD2. The CDR3 runs to 16 residues. Germline CDR1 reads SNHLY; CDR2 reads FYNNEI. The V and J ends lost 1 base and 1 base, in that order; junction bases with no gene match: 4. The CDR3 DNA reads TGTGCCAGCAGTGAAGGCAGGCGGGGGGGCCAAGAGACCCAGTACTTC. Amino acids: CASSEGRRGGQETQYF.

This chain links TRBV18 with TRBJ1-5; D gene ambiguous. V shed 2 bases and J shed 0 bases, with 8 bases lying between them. Per germline, CDR1 KGHSH and CDR2 LQKENI. The CDR3 totals 15 residues. The CDR3 here is CASSPGEISNQPQHF. CDR3 DNA sequence: TGTGCCAGCTCACCAGGAGAGATTAGCAATCAGCCCCAGCATTTT.

This clone was seen only a few times. The junction departs from the called germline gene at one end, perhaps through a read error. V gene TRBV6-4 combines with J gene TRBJ2-6, with 8 bases identical to TRBD1. CDR1 and CDR2 (germline): MRHNA, SNTAGT. The CDR3 loop spans 16 amino acids. The CDR3 nucleotides are TGTGCCAGCAGTCAGGGGGCGAGCTCTGGGGCCAACGGCCTGACTTTC. Protein product: CASSQGASSGANGLTF.

The rearrangement joins TRBV4-1 to TRBJ1-5; D gene uncertain. The germline V gene has CDR1 MGHRA and CDR2 YSYEKL. The CDR3 consists of 13 residues. Trimming left V 0 bases short and J 10 bases short, with 10 bases between. The CDR3, as DNA: TGCGCCAGCAGCCAAGATTACGGTCATCCCCAGCATTTT. Its translation: CASSQDYGHPQHF.

The chain combines TRBV9 with TRBJ2-1; no definite D call. Trimming took 10 bases from V and 6 from J, leaving 14 bases between them. Germline CDR1 SGDLS, CDR2 YYNGEE. The CDR3 has 12 amino acids. The CDR3 protein is CAVGLSANEQFF. As DNA, the CDR3 is TGTGCCGTCGGGTTAAGTGCCAATGAGCAGTTCTTC.

CDR3 residues: CASSAWGQGAREQYF. CDR3 coding DNA: TGTGCCAGCAGCGCCTGGGGACAGGGGGCTCGAGAGCAGTACTTC. The chain couples TRBV7-9 to TRBJ2-5, with 12 bases that match TRBD1. CDR1 is SEHNR and CDR2 is FQNEAQ in the germline V gene (reference sequence). This CDR3 has 15 residues. V lost 5 bases and J lost 11; bases outside the gene matches: 12.

The V and J genes are TRBV6-5 and TRBJ1-4; unclear D gene. This CDR3 region has 15 residues. V was clipped by 0 bases and J by 10 bases, with 15 bases between them. Germline-derived CDR1 and CDR2 are MNHEY and SVGAGI. This CDR3 reads CASSYSARVNGKLFF. CDR3 bases: TGTGCCAGCAGTTACTCGGCTCGGGTGAACGGAAAACTGTTTTTT.

CDR3 amino acids: CASRQTGGSSYEQYF. The CDR3 region has the DNA TGTGCCAGCAGGCAGACAGGGGGGAGCTCCTACGAGCAGTACTTC. The chain employs TRBV5-8 and TRBJ2-7, with TRBD1 matching 9 bases. Germline CDR1 and CDR2: SGHTS and YDEGEE. The CDR3 consists of 15 residues. After removal of 5 bases from V and 0 bases from J, the junction contained 6 bases not matched to a gene. The full variable domain, in which reference TRBV5-8 and TRBJ2-7 provide the parts outside the CDR3, is EAGVTQSPTHLIKTRGQQATLRCSPISGHTSVYWYQQALGLGLQFLLWYDEGEERNRGNFPPRFSGRQFPNYSSELNVNALELEDSALYLCASRQTGGSSYEQYFGPGTRLTVT.

This chain uses TRBV6-4 with TRBJ1-1; TRBD1 agrees at 10 bases. The junction had 8 bases not matched to a gene; V was cut back by 6 bases and J by 1 base. From germline, CDR1 is MRHNA and CDR2 SNTAGT. The CDR3 extends over 16 amino acids. This CDR3 reads CASSAGTGAPNTEAFF. Here the CDR3 DNA reads TGTGCCAGCAGCGCTGGGACAGGGGCCCCGAACACTGAAGCTTTCTTT.

The rearrangement uses TRBV2 and TRBJ1-1; 7 positions agree with TRBD1. V was clipped by 4 bases and J by 4 bases; unmatched bases: 6. In germline, CDR1 is SNHLY, CDR2 FYNNEI. The CDR3 has 14 amino acids. CDR3 protein: CASSATGVGTEAFF. CDR3 nucleotide sequence: TGTGCCAGCAGTGCTACAGGGGTGGGCACTGAAGCTTTCTTT.

V usage is TRBV19 and J usage is TRBJ1-2, with a weak D call TRBD1 (5 bases). Germline V gene lookup returns CDR1 LNHDA and CDR2 SQIVND (reference sequence). Trimming shortened V by 5 bases and J by 3 bases, and 13 bases separated the two germline ends. The CDR3 loop spans 14 amino acids. This CDR3 is CASSPRRGHYGYTF. DNA of the CDR3: TGTGCCAGTAGTCCTCGTAGGGGTCACTATGGCTACACCTTC.

This rearrangement joins TRBV5-6 to TRBJ1-1, with TRBD1 matching 9 bases. The CDR3 has 16 amino acids. The germline gives CDR1 SGHDT, CDR2 YYEEEE. After removal of 0 bases from V and 1 base from J, the junction contained 4 bases not matched to a gene. CDR3 DNA sequence: TGTGCCAGCAGCTTGGGGACAGGGGTTGCGAACACTGAAGCTTTCTTT. This sequence encodes CASSLGTGVANTEAFF.